This TCR beta chain came from a study of cytomegalovirus exposure and HLA in healthy donors. Turning to the study itself: Out of about 190 million T cells, an earlier analysis found roughly 100 million unique TCR beta sequences in total.

The PCR made use of 60 Vbeta and 13 Jbeta primers. The repertoire was sequenced with immunoSEQ multiplex PCR; TCRdb's copy has only in-frame clones and lacks some. The repertoire has about 130,000 clones, more than 80% of them found once; the top ten carry 1%. Germline V gives CDR1 SGHRS, CDR2 YFSETQ. CDR3 size: 15 residues. Sequencing was carried out using PBMCs. The TCR sequence derives from a man between 35 and 55 years old in good health and CMV-seronegative. The V call is TRBV5-1, the J call TRBJ2-5, with 9 bases fitting TRBD1. Matching the DNA end better, TRBJ2-7 makes the J call doubtful. The CDR3 protein is CASSLVTGGAYEQYF. In DNA, the CDR3 is TGCGCCAGCAGCTTGGTGACAGGGGGTGCCTACGAGCAGTACTTC.